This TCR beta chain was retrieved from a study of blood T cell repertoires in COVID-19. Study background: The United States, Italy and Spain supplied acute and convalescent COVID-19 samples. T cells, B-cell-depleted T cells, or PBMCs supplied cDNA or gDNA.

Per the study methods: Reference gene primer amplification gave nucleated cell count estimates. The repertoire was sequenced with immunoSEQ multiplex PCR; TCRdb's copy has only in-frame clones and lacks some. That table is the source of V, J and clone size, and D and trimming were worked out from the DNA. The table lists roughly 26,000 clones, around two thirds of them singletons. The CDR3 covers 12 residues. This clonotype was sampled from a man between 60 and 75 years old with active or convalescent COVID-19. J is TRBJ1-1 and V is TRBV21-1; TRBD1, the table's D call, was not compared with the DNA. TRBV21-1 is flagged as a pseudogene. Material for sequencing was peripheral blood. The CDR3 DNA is TGTGCCAGCAGCACCGTCTTCCTGCAGGCTTTCTTT. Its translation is CASSTVFLQAFF.